The T cell receptor beta chain described here comes from a study of blood T cells in healthy people across ages. Overall study findings and caveats: A roughly linear age-dependent decrease characterized TCR beta diversity per million T cells. Versus aged donors, long-lived donors had higher diversity and more naive CD4+ cells.

Germline lookup yields CDR1 LNHDA and CDR2 SQIVND (reference sequence). Trimming removed 3 bases at V and 2 bases at J, with 8 bases between. The CDR3 has 14 residues. PCR was performed a second time for roughly 7 to 12 cycles using a sample-barcoded 5' primer and a J-beta primer mix. A template-switch adaptor with 12 random nucleotides tagged each cDNA molecule. The yield of each sample was at least 2.5 million CDR3-containing paired-end reads. Via MiXCR, TCRdb re-called the 5' RACE reads, giving one row per CDR3 protein. The repertoire has roughly 860,000 distinct CDR3 sequences, approximately 59% of them found once; the top ten carry around a quarter. There are a few counts of this clonotype. The antigen remains undetermined.

Sample: blood. The receptor was derived from a man in his thirties or forties in good health. The chain employs TRBV19 and TRBJ2-4, with a weak D call TRBD2 (5 bases). CDR3 in amino acids: CASSMRATKNIQYF. The CDR3 DNA is TGTGCCAGTAGTATGAGGGCGACCAAAAACATTCAGTACTTC.